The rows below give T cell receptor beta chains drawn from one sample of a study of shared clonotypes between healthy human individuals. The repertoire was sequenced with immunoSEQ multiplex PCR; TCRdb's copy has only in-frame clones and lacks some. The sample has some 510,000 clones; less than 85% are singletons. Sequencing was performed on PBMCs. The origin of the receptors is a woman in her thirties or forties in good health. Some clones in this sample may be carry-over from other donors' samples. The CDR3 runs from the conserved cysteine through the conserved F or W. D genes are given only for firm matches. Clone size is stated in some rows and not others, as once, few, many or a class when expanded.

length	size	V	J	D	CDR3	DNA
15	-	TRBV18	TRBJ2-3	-	CASSPGRADTDTQYF	TGTGCCAGCTCACCTGGCAGGGCGGACACAGATACGCAGTATTTT
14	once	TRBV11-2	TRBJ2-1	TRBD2	CASHTSGGYNEQFF	TGTGCCAGCCATACTAGCGGGGGCTACAATGAGCAGTTCTTC
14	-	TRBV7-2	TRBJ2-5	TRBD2	CASSLERGQETQYF	TGTGCCAGCAGCTTAGAGCGGGGGCAAGAGACCCAGTACTTC
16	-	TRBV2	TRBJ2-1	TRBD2	CASSQGLAGVRNEQFF	TGTGCCAGCAGTCAGGGACTAGCGGGAGTTAGGAATGAGCAGTTCTTC
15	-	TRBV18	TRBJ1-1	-	CASSQGVGGPTEAFF	TGTGCCAGCTCCCAGGGTGTGGGGGGGCCGACTGAAGCTTTCTTT
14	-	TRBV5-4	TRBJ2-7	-	CASSLDNRAYEQYF	TGTGCCAGCAGCTTGGATAACAGAGCCTACGAGCAGTACTTC
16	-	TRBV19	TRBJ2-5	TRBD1	CASSIHYRGLGETQYF	TGTGCCAGTAGTATCCACTACAGGGGGCTGGGAGAGACCCAGTACTTC
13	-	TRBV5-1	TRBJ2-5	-	CASSLAGRETQYF	TGCGCCAGCAGCTTGGCGGGGAGAGAGACCCAGTACTTC
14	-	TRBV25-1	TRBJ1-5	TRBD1	CASSEPGQGQPQHF	TGTGCCAGCAGTGAACCCGGACAGGGTCAGCCCCAGCATTTT
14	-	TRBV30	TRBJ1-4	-	CAWRARWEREKLFF	TGTGCCTGGAGGGCTCGATGGGAGAGGGAAAAACTGTTTTTT
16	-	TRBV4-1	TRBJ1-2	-	CASSRAFQVENYGYTF	TGCGCCAGCAGCCGTGCCTTTCAGGTAGAGAACTATGGCTACACCTTC
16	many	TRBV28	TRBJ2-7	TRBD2	CASSLGVAGPSYEQYF	TGTGCCAGCAGTTTAGGGGTAGCGGGACCTTCCTACGAGCAGTACTTC
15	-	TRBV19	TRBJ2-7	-	CASSTRQTNSYEQYF	TGTGCCAGTAGTACCCGACAGACCAACTCCTACGAGCAGTACTTC
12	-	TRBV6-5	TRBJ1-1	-	CASSYSPTEAFF	TGTGCCAGCAGTTACTCACCCACTGAAGCTTTCTTT
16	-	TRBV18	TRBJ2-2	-	CASSPQGPPNTGELFF	TGTGCCAGCTCACCACAAGGGCCTCCGAACACCGGGGAGCTGTTTTTT
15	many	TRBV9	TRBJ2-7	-	CASSVGHDSTYEQYF	TGTGCCAGCAGCGTAGGTCACGACAGTACTTACGAGCAGTACTTC
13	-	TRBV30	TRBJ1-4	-	CACRGRTNEKLFF	TGTGCCTGCAGGGGCCGAACTAATGAAAAACTGTTTTTT
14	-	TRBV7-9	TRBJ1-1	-	CASSLESVNTEAFF	TGTGCCAGCAGCTTAGAATCCGTGAACACTGAAGCTTTCTTT
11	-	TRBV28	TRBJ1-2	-	CASRDVYGYTF	TGTGCCAGCAGGGACGTATATGGCTACACCTTC
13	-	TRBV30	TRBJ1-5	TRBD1	CAWSPDRGQPQHF	TGTGCCTGGAGCCCGGACAGGGGGCAGCCCCAGCATTTT
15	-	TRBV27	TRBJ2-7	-	CASSEVGSGRNEQYF	TGTGCCAGCAGTGAGGTCGGTAGCGGAAGAAACGAGCAGTACTTC
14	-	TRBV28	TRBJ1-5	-	CASTRGGGNQPQHF	TGTGCCAGCACCCGTGGGGGGGGCAATCAGCCCCAGCATTTT
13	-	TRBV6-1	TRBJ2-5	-	CASSWTVQETQYF	TGTGCCAGCAGCTGGACAGTCCAAGAGACCCAGTACTTC
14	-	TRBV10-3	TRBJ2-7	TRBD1	CAISTGTGEREQYF	TGTGCCATCAGTACCGGGACAGGGGAGCGCGAGCAGTACTTC
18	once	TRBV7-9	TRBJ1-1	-	CASSLEYSQFSMNTEAFF	TGTGCCAGCAGCTTAGAGTATTCACAATTCTCCATGAACACTGAAGCTTTCTTT
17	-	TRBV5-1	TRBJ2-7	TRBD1	CASRYGTGRAGSYEQYF	TGCGCCAGCAGGTACGGGACAGGGCGTGCGGGATCCTACGAGCAGTACTTC
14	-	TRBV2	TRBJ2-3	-	CASREATRLDTQYF	TGTGCCAGCAGGGAGGCAACGAGGTTAGATACGCAGTATTTT
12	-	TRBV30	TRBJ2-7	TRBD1	CAWGLQGYEQYF	TGTGCCTGGGGCTTACAGGGGTACGAGCAGTACTTC
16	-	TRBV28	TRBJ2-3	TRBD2	CASSPSLAGGTDTQYF	TGTGCCAGCAGTCCCTCGTTAGCGGGAGGGACAGATACGCAGTATTTT
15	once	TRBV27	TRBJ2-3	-	CASSILGTAPDTQYF	TGTGCCAGCAGCATCTTGGGCACGGCCCCAGATACGCAGTATTTT
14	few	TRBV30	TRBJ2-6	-	CAWRESSGANVLTF	TGTGCCTGGCGGGAGAGCTCTGGGGCCAACGTCCTGACTTTC